This T cell receptor (beta chain) is drawn from a study of cytomegalovirus exposure and HLA in healthy donors. Whole-study findings and limits: Analyzed later, association rates of TCRs varied across HLA loci, with DRB1 most and HLA-C fewest. A reported reduction in N-insertions relative to the 666-donor mean was seen in an Asian-associated ancestry cluster in a later analysis. Later analysis suggested links between common viral pathogens and several top significant clusters.

A remark on this clone: The target antigen is unknown.

PCR involved 60 Vbeta and 13 Jbeta primers. Repertoires were generated with immunoSEQ multiplex PCR, while TCRdb's copy carries only in-frame clones and drops some. The sample consists of about 55,000 clones, around four fifths of them appearing once. Germline CDR1 is SNHLY and CDR2 is FYNNEI. The V end was cut by 5 bases, the J end by 4 bases, with 17 bases between. The CDR3 length is 16 residues. The chain has TRBV2 and TRBJ2-2; maybe TRBD2 (6 bases). Sample: PBMCs. The receptor's source is a man aged 30 to 39 in good health and CMV-seronegative. The CDR3 DNA is TGTGCCAGCAGTAGGGACTTCCGGAAAAGCACCGGGGAGCTGTTTTTT. The encoded protein is CASSRDFRKSTGELFF. The variable domain in full, with the rest retrieved from reference TRBV2 and TRBJ2-2, is EPEVTQTPSHQVTQMGQEVILRCVPISNHLYFYWYRQILGQKVEFLVSFYNNEISEKSEIFDDQFSVERPDGSNFTLKIRSTKLEDSAMYFCASSRDFRKSTGELFFGEGSRLTVL.